This T cell receptor beta chain originates from a study of tumor and adjacent non-tumor tissue in lung cancer. Background on the study: The patients, roughly 9 men and a handful of women, were roughly 31 to 80 with stage I to III disease. Study results and limitations: Significantly higher TCR diversity was found in tumor than normal lung.

This sample's RNA came from whole unsorted tissue. More than 3 cm separated this lung sample from the edge of the tumor. Donors were chemotherapy-naive, newly diagnosed lung cancer surgical patients in China, August–late 2014. In the case of this clonotype: Its target is not known. The junction does not match germline at one end; this may be a read error.

Three rounds of nested PCR, following a modified ARM-PCR protocol, produced the TCRbeta library. TCRdb re-derived calls from the multiplex PCR reads in MiXCR, one entry per CDR3 protein. Of around 57,000 distinct CDR3 sequences listed, around two thirds are singletons. The germline CDR1 and CDR2 sequences are SGHRS and YFSETQ. The CDR3 runs 15 residues. This receptor was taken from a man between 65 and 85 years old with non-small cell lung cancer. Sample: distant non-tumor lung tissue. V is TRBV5-1 and J is TRBJ1-1; no clear D. The CDR3 DNA follows: TGCGCCAACAGCATAGACCGGGTTGAGAACACTGAAGCTTTCTTT. This codes for CANSIDRVENTEAFF.